The sequence of this TCR beta chain was determined in a study of blood T cell repertoires in COVID-19. Looking at the study overall: COVID-19 samples, acute and convalescent, were from the United States, Italy and Spain. T cells, B-cell-depleted T cells, or PBMCs provided the cDNA or gDNA that served as material.

Trimming left V 3 bases short and J 3 bases short, with 11 bases between. Germline CDR1 MDHEN, CDR2 SYDVKM. The CDR3 is 14 residues long. Original processing methods: The authors estimated nucleated cell counts from reference gene primer amplification. Produced via immunoSEQ multiplex PCR; TCRdb's table is partial and in-frame only. That table furnishes V, J and clone size, whereas the DNA furnished D and trimming. The table has more than 150,000 clones, over 80% seen once. This sequence joins TRBV28 and TRBJ1-2; D might be TRBD1 (6 bases). The TCR comes from a woman aged 55-70 years with acute or convalescent COVID-19. The source material was peripheral blood. The CDR3 region is CASSLSRGDYGYTF. In DNA form, the CDR3 reads TGTGCCAGCAGTTTGTCCAGGGGTGACTATGGCTACACCTTC.